Listed here is a single T cell receptor (beta chain). This clone has a handful of counts. Its antigen is unknown. No base-level quality is on record; no much larger clone is a single base apart. The data stem from a study of T cell repertoires in ileal Crohn's disease (dated by TCRdb to the late 2010s). With regard to the full study: At the time of surgery, around 38% of patients were active smokers, and the median duration of disease was 6.5 to 8.5 years. A total of some 170 mucosal samples from approximately 57 patients were sequenced, with samples obtained at several locations on the surgical specimen and at postoperative endoscopy. A prospective multicentre cohort supplied the 57 Crohn's disease patients whose TCR repertoires were analysed. About half of the patients received postoperative therapy: about a dozen received thiopurines and 15 to 20 received anti-TNF agents. A Rutgeerts score above i0 was used to define endoscopic postoperative recurrence. Running in parallel with the study was a multicentre cohort set up to find predictors of early endoscopic recurrence following ileocolonic resection. All patients had surgery for a complication: stricturing disease in around 60% and penetrating disease in about 40%. Overall results and qualifications from the work: Endoscopic recurrence was found to be associated with higher high-frequency clone percentages at surgery, and recurrence was observed in all patients with clonality above 26.8% (18/57). Only a subgroup of patients, of unstated size, had their mucosal CD4 and CD8 T cells sorted and sequenced. Compared with CD4 T cells, sorted CD8 T cells contained more high-frequency clones, which suggests that the mucosal expansions were mostly CD8. A significantly higher proportion of clonal expansions was observed in active smokers at surgery than in non-smokers (approximately 26% vs 20%, p=0.02).

Cut back by 7 bases and 1 base, the V and J ends lie 15 bases apart. The CDR3 runs 15 amino acids, cysteine and phenylalanine included. Only the CDR3 DNA stays, 45 bases, in frame from base 1. Reading the germline V gene gives CDR1 MNHNS and CDR2 SASEGT. Adults with ileal or ileocolonic Crohn's disease for whom ileocolonic resection was indicated were considered eligible. Before DNA extraction, whole ileal mucosal biopsies were kept frozen at -80 degrees C. Genomic DNA was isolated from frozen whole biopsies using a TRizol-based method, and the DNA was quantified with a NanoDrop 2000 spectrophotometer. About 500 nanograms of biopsy DNA per sample were submitted for commercial TCRB immunosequencing. Adaptive Biotechnology amplified CDR3 regions from genomic DNA with a two-step multiplex PCR that controlled for amplification bias. In the first PCR, primers covered every V and J gene segment, and in the second PCR, barcodes and Illumina adapters were added. CDR3 libraries were sequenced on an Illumina instrument. In the paper's pipeline: Analysis combined the vendor-provided pipelines with custom analysis of raw data in R/Bioconductor under R version 3.3.0. Clonality, which ranges from 0 to 1, was calculated as the inverse of the normalised Shannon entropy across all productive clones. The repertoire share taken up by the top 100 clones defined high-frequency clones, and only clones that passed a 95% confidence test were kept. Repertoire diversity was measured with the Simpson index, and overlap between samples was measured with the Morisita-Horn index. The source is immuneACCESS, and TCRdb retained only in-frame sequences with V and J called. Part of the clones is not carried over; for the studies checked, unresolved V genes explain less than half of this, and the remainder is unexplained. Clonal size and the V and J genes are those of that table, whereas D and trimming came from the DNA. The sample data list some 16,000 clones, and 80% of these were observed just once. Under 5% of the sample is in the top ten clones.

Recombination linked TRBV6-1 to TRBJ2-3, and the D gene may be TRBD2, 5 bases matching. Sequencing was done on a sample of ileal tissue. The receptor was isolated from an adult with Crohn's disease. This receptor has the CDR3 CASTRSFGGTDTQYF. The sequenced DNA is TGTGCCAGCACCCGTTCGTTCGGGGGCACAGATACGCAGTATTTT.